The clone carrying this T cell receptor (beta chain) was picked up one time. Its matching antigen is unknown. Clones were read by immunoSEQ multiplex PCR, and TCRdb kept only the in-frame ones, dropping some. The sample includes 35,000 to 45,000 clones, roughly 79% of them seen just once. The data are from a study of a mutant IDH1 vaccine in newly diagnosed glioma. Background on the study: At weeks 1, 3, 5, 7, 11, 15, 19 and 23, patients received a vaccination, eight in all. General observations from the study: Among patients, 90% to 95% showed immune responses induced by the vaccine.

The time point denotes: week 23, last vaccination. Doses of 300 ug of mutant IDH1 20-mer peptide were given with topical imiquimod. This CDR3 spans 18 amino acids. V shed 3 bases and J 0 bases; nucleotides not matched to a gene: 6. Germline V gene sequence: CDR1 SGHAT, CDR2 FQNNGV. The specimen was PBMCs, collected from a glioma patient whose treatment included an IDH1 peptide vaccine. The receptor's source is a woman in her 40s with glioma. Some clones in this sample may be carry-over from other donors' samples. The rearrangement links TRBV11-2 to TRBJ2-1; 12 bases agree with TRBD2. Here the CDR3 reads CASSFRLAGVHSYNEQFF. The CDR3 coding sequence is TGTGCCAGCAGCTTCCGACTAGCGGGGGTTCACTCCTACAATGAGCAGTTCTTC.